This is a list of T cell receptor beta chains from one sample in a study of OX40 agonist ivuxolimab in advanced cancers. Data came from immunoSEQ multiplex PCR; TCRdb stores just in-frame clones and leaves some out. The data hold 55,000 to 65,000 clones, with 91% observed a single time. Source: CD4+ or CD8+ T cells sorted from blood, taken in a trial of the OX40 agonist ivuxolimab. The source is an adult with an advanced solid tumor such as melanoma, head and neck, liver or kidney cancer. CDR3s include the opening cysteine and the closing phenylalanine or tryptophan.

v_call,cdr3_aa
TRBV11-3,CASSLASGTDTQYF
TRBV27,CASSFQGVRYEQYF
TRBV29-1,CSVGLAASTDTQYF
TRBV28,CASSSHRGRARIQETQYF
TRBV28,CASNPGRVYEQYF
TRBV11-3,CASSRTGENSPLHF
TRBV7-9,CASRSTGIAGELFF
TRBV19,CASSPARTRTDTQYF
TRBV18,CASSPPGQTYEQYF
TRBV4-1,CASSQEGTLPNSPLHF
TRBV7-2,CASSPSGGLYNEQFF
TRBV30,CAWSLGAGGADTQYF
TRBV28,CASSLRVGLAGTRAQYF
TRBV30,CAGSRTGGHTDTQYF
TRBV5-1,CASSWIAGQETQYF
TRBV5-1,CASRSLAGVNEQYF
TRBV25-1,CASSESNPPSNTIYF
TRBV6-4,CASSDSYSDYTGELFF
TRBV7-9,CASSFDRLNTEAFF
TRBV7-8,CASTTGSGGGNEQFF
TRBV27,CASSSIRAVQETQYF
TRBV5-1,CASSPTGGSDYEQYF
TRBV2,CASTGQGYNEQFF
TRBV28,CASSSLGLSGNTIYF
TRBV4-1,CASSRQKAGTSVGEQFF
TRBV28,CASSQELPTEAFF
TRBV18,CASSPADETQYF
TRBV28,CASRGVGAGYGYTF
TRBV28,CASSLPTAPLRQRFQETQYF